The next 18 T cell receptor beta chains were all read from a single sample in a study of response to subunit inactivated influenza vaccine. Using its own MiXCR run on the RT-PCR reads, TCRdb lists one record per CDR3 protein. Here the sample spans about 480,000 distinct CDR3 sequences, approximately 11% being singletons. The sample here was PBMCs from blood, taken 40 to 50 days after vaccination. The receptor source for this set is a man aged 45-65 years who received an inactivated influenza vaccine.

Only a few counts were recorded for this clonotype. V usage is TRBV5-1 and J usage is TRBJ2-5; TRBD1 might be the D (7 bases). V was shortened by 4 bases and J by 5 bases, with 18 bases between the two germline ends. Germline V gives CDR1 SGHRS, CDR2 YFSETQ. The CDR3 length is 15 residues. CDR3 coding DNA: TGCGCCAGCAGCGGGGGACAGACTAGTGGGGAGACCCAGTACTTC. This encodes CASSGGQTSGETQYF.

In its sample, this clonotype was seen many times. This rearrangement joins TRBV10-3 to TRBJ2-3; possibly TRBD1 for D (6 bases). Germline values: CDR1 ENHRY, CDR2 SYGVKD. V lost 3 bases to trimming and J lost 6 bases, with 25 bases between them. CDR3 length: 18 amino acids. This CDR3 reads CAISESSRYRAVKDTQYF. The DNA of the CDR3 is TGTGCCATCAGTGAAAGTTCCAGGTACAGGGCGGTGAAGGATACGCAGTATTTT.

This clonotype was picked up many times. The rearrangement links TRBV7-9 to TRBJ1-5; D is perhaps TRBD1 (5 bases). This CDR3 has 14 residues. V was trimmed by 7 bases and J by 3 bases, leaving 13 bases between them. Germline-derived CDR1 and CDR2 are SEHNR and FQNEAQ (reference sequence). The CDR3 DNA is TGTGCCAGCAAGGGCTGGGACGTCAATCAGCCCCAGCATTTT. This gives the protein CASKGWDVNQPQHF.

Many counts were recorded for this clonotype. V is TRBV29-1 and J is TRBJ2-7, with 7 nucleotides matching TRBD1. CDR1 SQVTM and CDR2 ANQGSEA come from the germline V gene. V lost 7 bases and J lost 5; bases outside the gene matches: 17. There are 15 residues in the CDR3. CDR3 nucleotides: TGCAGCGCCACGTTGCCCTCGACAGGGCGAAACGAGCAGTACTTC. Translating gives CSATLPSTGRNEQYF.

This clonotype occurred many times. CDR3 loop: CSARDLRGGGEETQYF. CDR3 nucleotide sequence: TGCAGTGCTAGAGATTTACGGGGAGGTGGGGAAGAGACCCAGTACTTC. V gene TRBV20-1 combines with J gene TRBJ2-5, with D tentatively TRBD2 (6 bases). Germline V lookup: CDR1 DFQATT, CDR2 SNEGSKA (reference sequence). The CDR3 covers 16 residues. With 0 bases removed from V and 3 bases from J, the gap between germline ends came to 17 bases.

The chain employs TRBV7-6 and TRBJ2-3; D ambiguous. The CDR3 has 15 amino acids. Trimming pared 1 base from V and 2 bases from J, leaving 10 bases between. Germline loops: CDR1 SGHVS, CDR2 FNYEAQ. The CDR3 spells CASSLGGTITDTQYF. CDR3 coding DNA: TGTGCCAGCAGCTTAGGCGGTACCATCACAGATACGCAGTATTTT.

CDR3 sequence (DNA): TGTGCCAGCAGTAGGCCAGGTCATCCCCTAGCGGGAGGGCTTGGCAATGAGCAGTTCTTC. The encoded protein is CASSRPGHPLAGGLGNEQFF. The gene calls are TRBV6-2 or TRBV6-3 and TRBJ2-1, with 12 positions matching TRBD2. The V segment lost 5 bases and the J segment 6 bases; nucleotides outside the gene matches: 20. Germline values: CDR1 MNHEY, CDR2 SVGEGT. The CDR3 is 20 residues long.

Of note for this clonotype: A much bigger clone sits one base away, suggesting this may be a read error. V gene TRBV2 combines with J gene TRBJ2-7; 7 bases line up with TRBD1. The junction had 12 bases not matched to a gene; V was cut back by 10 bases and J by 9 bases. Germline V CDR1 and CDR2: SNHLY, FYNNEI. The length of the CDR3 is 12 residues. This CDR3 reads CATSGQTSRQYF. CDR3 in DNA: TGTGCCACCTCGGGACAGACATCACGGCAGTACTTC.

This chain uses TRBV10-3 with TRBJ2-5; TRBD1 aligns across 10 bases. The length of the CDR3 is 16 residues. The V segment lost 2 bases and the J segment 2 bases; nucleotides outside the gene matches: 5. The germline V gene encodes CDR1 ENHRY and CDR2 SYGVKD. The chain's CDR3 is CAISEPDRGKQETQYF. CDR3 in DNA: TGTGCCATCAGTGAGCCGGACAGGGGGAAACAAGAGACCCAGTACTTC.

This clonotype has ten or more counts. V gene TRBV6-5 combines with J gene TRBJ2-5; D is ambiguous. Germline-derived CDR1 and CDR2 are MNHEY and SVGAGI. Deletions cut 1 base from V and 2 bases from J, with 11 bases between. The CDR3 covers 15 residues. The CDR3, as DNA: TGTGCCAGCAGTTACTTCTCCGGCGGACAAGAGACCCAGTACTTC. This gives the protein CASSYFSGGQETQYF.

In this sample, this clonotype turned up many times. The genes are TRBV3-1 and TRBJ2-3; D ambiguous. CDR1 is LGHDT, CDR2 YNNKEL, per germline (reference sequence). Trimming removed 4 bases at V and 0 bases at J, with 8 bases between. The CDR3 has 14 residues. The CDR3 spells CASSPRLSTDTQYF. The CDR3, as DNA: TGTGCCAGCAGCCCGCGACTGAGCACAGATACGCAGTATTTT.

This clonotype was seen a handful of times. The chain links TRBV20-1 to TRBJ1-2; D is unresolved. Trimming took off 0 bases at V and 4 bases at J, with 12 bases between the two ends. This CDR3 spans 14 amino acids. The germline gives CDR1 DFQATT, CDR2 SNEGSKA (reference sequence). CDR3 sequence reads: CSARDYQGSYGYTF. CDR3 nucleotide sequence: TGCAGTGCTAGAGATTATCAAGGCAGCTATGGCTACACCTTC.

This clonotype was seen ten or more times. The J gene is TRBJ2-2, the V gene TRBV7-6; D call uncertain. Between the trimmed V and J ends, which lost 3 bases and 6 bases, there was a span of 8 bases. The length of the CDR3 is 13 residues. Germline CDR1 and CDR2: SGHVS and FNYEAQ. CDR3 region: CASSLDGPGELFF. Written as DNA, the CDR3 is TGTGCCAGCAGCTTGGACGGACCCGGGGAGCTGTTTTTT. The whole variable domain, remainder taken from reference TRBV7-6 and TRBJ2-2, is GAGVSQSPRYKVTKRGQDVALRCDPISGHVSLYWYRQALGQGPEFLTYFNYEAQQDKSGLPNDRFSAERPEGSISTLTIQRTEQRDSAMYRCASSLDGPGELFFGEGSRLTVL.

V and J are TRBV5-1 and TRBJ1-2; perhaps TRBD1 as D (6 bases). The germline V gene encodes CDR1 SGHRS and CDR2 YFSETQ. Deletions cut 3 bases from V and 4 bases from J, with 13 bases between. The CDR3 is made up of 14 amino acids. CDR3 in amino acids: CASSSGGAGYGYTF. The CDR3 DNA is TGCGCCAGCAGCTCCGGGGGCGCAGGCTATGGCTACACCTTC.

This rearrangement joins TRBV7-2 to TRBJ2-3, with D unresolved. The germline gives CDR1 SGHTA, CDR2 FQGNSA. This CDR3 spans 15 amino acids. Trimming took off 2 bases at V and 0 bases at J, with 9 bases between the two ends. The CDR3 nucleotides are TGTGCCAGCAGCTTAATCTTACTTAGCACAGATACGCAGTATTTT. This translates into CASSLILLSTDTQYF.

In this sample, this clonotype turned up many times. V usage is TRBV4-2 and J usage is TRBJ1-6; D uncertain. Per the germline V gene, CDR1 is LGHNA and CDR2 is YNFKEQ. The CDR3 is made up of 16 amino acids. The germline V and J ends were trimmed by 1 base and 6 bases, with 13 bases remaining between them. The CDR3 sequence is CASSQAATAINSPLHF. The CDR3, as DNA: TGTGCCAGCAGCCAAGCTGCTACAGCGATTAATTCACCCCTCCACTTT.

The rearrangement links TRBV12-3 or TRBV12-4 to TRBJ2-1; 8 bases fit TRBD2. This CDR3 is built from 16 residues. V shed 1 base and J 7 bases; nucleotides not matched to a gene: 9. In DNA form, the CDR3 reads TGTGCCAGCAGTTTAGGTTCGGCGGGAGGTGGGAATGAGCAGTTCTTC. Translating gives CASSLGSAGGGNEQFF.

This clonotype was detected only a few times. The chain has TRBV7-6 and TRBJ2-5; the match to TRBD2 covers 7 bases. Looked up from germline, CDR1 is SGHVS and CDR2 is FNYEAQ. This CDR3 has 15 residues. Trimming removed 5 bases from V and 5 bases from J; junction bases left unmatched: 11. The CDR3 protein is CASSRSGTLWETQYF. Here the CDR3 DNA reads TGTGCCAGCAGCCGGAGCGGGACCCTCTGGGAGACCCAGTACTTC.